This record concerns one TCR beta chain sequence. Profiled with immunoSEQ multiplex PCR; TCRdb holds only in-frame clones, not every one. This sample has about 47,000 clones, with 85% to 90% found just once. With 2 bases clipped from V and 5 bases from J, the junction kept 6 bases outside the gene matches. Germline lookup yields CDR1 SGHVS and CDR2 FQNEAQ. This CDR3 has 15 amino acids. This sample was taken from a study of T cell changes during pregnancy in multiple sclerosis. The origin of this receptor is a female donor with multiple sclerosis, enrolled in a pregnancy study. This material consisted of CD8+ T cells from peripheral blood mononuclear cells, taken in the second trimester of pregnancy. The rearrangement links TRBV7-8 to TRBJ2-3, with 8 nucleotides matching TRBD2. This CDR3 reads CASSLSWRGEDTQYF. Here the CDR3 DNA reads TGTGCCAGCAGCTTAAGCTGGCGGGGGGAAGATACGCAGTATTTT.